Sequencing of this T cell receptor (delta chain) was carried out in a study of gammadelta T cells in human blood (dated by TCRdb to 2018 to 2021). The library was prepared using RT-PCR. This sample was sequenced with an Illumina MiSeq. The public reads were reprocessed by TCRdb using CATT, and rows of matching DNA were later combined. This sample comprises around 760 delta-chain clones, 45% to 70% of them detected only once. The ten largest clonotypes hold over 15% of the sample. In the case of this clone: It has no known antigen specificity. Given a far larger clone just one base away, this is likely a sequencing read error. Other DNA sequences in this specimen translate into the identical CDR3.

Here V drops 6 bases and J drops 4 bases, and the junction holds 13 bases not matched to any gene. CDR1 and CDR2 were assigned from the germline V gene as TSWWSYY and QGS. There are 17 amino acids in the CDR3, from cysteine to phenylalanine inclusive. Of the read, only the CDR3 DNA is kept; its 51 bases are in frame from base 1. Results and caveats for the whole study, not just this receptor: According to the study, polyclonal expansion of innate gamma-delta T cells right after birth appeared to be driven by microbial exposure.

Source material: non-Vgamma9Vdelta2 gamma-delta T cells from cord blood. The chain is encoded by TRDV1 joined to TRDJ2, with TRDD3 identical over 8 junction bases. This receptor was taken from a newborn. The nucleotide sequence is given as TGTGCTCTTGGTGACCTCGGGACTGGGGGTAAGACAGCACAACTCTTCTTT. Translated, it gives CALGDLGTGGKTAQLFF.